The rows below give T cell receptor beta chains drawn from one sample of a study of blood T cell repertoires in COVID-19. Generated by immunoSEQ multiplex PCR, the TCRdb table keeps only in-frame clones and is missing some. In the table there are some 64,000 clones, 88% of which are singletons. The sample comprised peripheral blood. The receptors shown here come from a man aged 50 to 60 with active COVID-19. The CDR3 runs from the conserved cysteine through the conserved F or W. D genes are given only for firm matches. Some rows mark clone size as missing; the rest say once, few, many or name a class of expanded clone.

d_gene: TRBD1
j_gene: TRBJ1-3
abundance: NA
v_gene: TRBV7-2
CDR3nt: TGTGCCAGCAGCTTGGCCGGGACAGGATTTGGAAACACCATATATTTT
CDR3aa: CASSLAGTGFGNTIYF

d_gene: TRBD2
j_gene: TRBJ2-5
abundance: few
v_gene: TRBV20-1
CDR3nt: TGCAGTGCTAGTATTAGCGGGGGATCAGAGACCCAGTACTTC
CDR3aa: CSASISGGSETQYF

d_gene: NA
j_gene: TRBJ2-5
abundance: NA
v_gene: TRBV18
CDR3nt: TGTGCCAGCTCCCCGGGGGAGACCCAGTACTTC
CDR3aa: CASSPGETQYF

d_gene: TRBD1
j_gene: TRBJ1-1
abundance: NA
v_gene: TRBV30
CDR3nt: TGTGCCCGAGACAGGGGGGGTGAAGCTTTCTTT
CDR3aa: CARDRGGEAFF

d_gene: NA
j_gene: TRBJ2-4
abundance: NA
v_gene: TRBV13
CDR3nt: TGTGCCAGCAGTTACCGAGCAGCCAAAAACATTCAGTACTTC
CDR3aa: CASSYRAAKNIQYF

d_gene: TRBD2
j_gene: TRBJ2-3
abundance: once
v_gene: TRBV11-2
CDR3nt: TGTGCCAGCAAACTAGCGGGGGGGCGCACAGATACGCAGTATTTT
CDR3aa: CASKLAGGRTDTQYF

d_gene: TRBD2
j_gene: TRBJ2-5
abundance: NA
v_gene: TRBV7-2
CDR3nt: TGTGCCAGCAGCTTATTGAGCGGGGGGGCCTGGGAGACCCAGTACTTC
CDR3aa: CASSLLSGGAWETQYF

d_gene: NA
j_gene: TRBJ1-5
abundance: NA
v_gene: TRBV18
CDR3nt: TGTGCCAGCTCACTCGGGGAGACCAATCAGCCCCAGCATTTT
CDR3aa: CASSLGETNQPQHF

d_gene: TRBD1
j_gene: TRBJ1-2
abundance: once
v_gene: TRBV6-5
CDR3nt: TGTGCCAGCAGTTCCCGCGGGACAGGTCTAGATGGCTACACCTTC
CDR3aa: CASSSRGTGLDGYTF

d_gene: NA
j_gene: TRBJ1-1
abundance: NA
v_gene: TRBV3-1/TRBV3-2
CDR3nt: TGTGCCAGCAGCCAACTCGACGCGGGAACTGAAGCTTTCTTT
CDR3aa: CASSQLDAGTEAFF

d_gene: NA
j_gene: TRBJ1-1
abundance: NA
v_gene: TRBV29-1
CDR3nt: TGCAGCGTTGATTGGGCTCCAAACACTGAAGCTTTCTTT
CDR3aa: CSVDWAPNTEAFF

d_gene: TRBD1
j_gene: TRBJ1-1
abundance: NA
v_gene: TRBV5-1
CDR3nt: TGCGCCAGCAGCTTGGGGACAGGGGTGAACACTGAAGCTTTCTTT
CDR3aa: CASSLGTGVNTEAFF

d_gene: NA
j_gene: TRBJ1-1
abundance: NA
v_gene: TRBV6-2/TRBV6-3
CDR3nt: TGTGCCAGCAGTTACCCCAAGGAGGGATTGAACACTGAAGCTTTCTTT
CDR3aa: CASSYPKEGLNTEAFF

d_gene: NA
j_gene: TRBJ1-1
abundance: once
v_gene: TRBV6-1
CDR3nt: TGTGCCAGCAGTGAAGTCAGGACTGAAGCTTTCTTT
CDR3aa: CASSEVRTEAFF

d_gene: NA
j_gene: TRBJ2-6
abundance: NA
v_gene: TRBV6-5
CDR3nt: TGTGCCAGAGTCAAGGGGTCTGGGGCCAACGTCCTGACTTTC
CDR3aa: CARVKGSGANVLTF

d_gene: TRBD1
j_gene: TRBJ2-5
abundance: NA
v_gene: TRBV7-7
CDR3nt: TGTGCCAGCAGCTTAGTCGGACAGGACGGAGAGACCCAGTACTTC
CDR3aa: CASSLVGQDGETQYF

d_gene: NA
j_gene: TRBJ2-7
abundance: NA
v_gene: TRBV7-9
CDR3nt: TGTGCCAGCAGCCACCGGGTCTTAGCCTACGAGCAGTACTTC
CDR3aa: CASSHRVLAYEQYF

d_gene: NA
j_gene: TRBJ1-6
abundance: NA
v_gene: TRBV18
CDR3nt: TGTGCCAGCTCCCGGACGGGGGAAGGTAATTCACCCCTCCACTTT
CDR3aa: CASSRTGEGNSPLHF

d_gene: TRBD1
j_gene: TRBJ2-7
abundance: NA
v_gene: TRBV9
CDR3nt: TGTGCCAGTTCCGGGACAGGGGGCTACGAGCAGTACTTC
CDR3aa: CASSGTGGYEQYF

d_gene: NA
j_gene: TRBJ2-2
abundance: NA
v_gene: TRBV5-6
CDR3nt: TGTGCCAGCAGCTCACCGGGGTCCTACACCGGGGAGCTGTTTTTT
CDR3aa: CASSSPGSYTGELFF

d_gene: TRBD2
j_gene: TRBJ2-1
abundance: NA
v_gene: TRBV29-1
CDR3nt: TGCAGCGTCCAACAGACTAGCGGGGGCCACTACAATGAGCAGTTCTTC
CDR3aa: CSVQQTSGGHYNEQFF

d_gene: NA
j_gene: TRBJ2-2
abundance: NA
v_gene: TRBV7-2
CDR3nt: TGTGCCAGCAGCGGGGGGGCCTACACCGGGGAGCTGTTTTTT
CDR3aa: CASSGGAYTGELFF

d_gene: NA
j_gene: TRBJ1-1
abundance: once
v_gene: TRBV30
CDR3nt: TGTGCCTGGAGTCGGGGGGGCACTGAAGCTTTCTTT
CDR3aa: CAWSRGGTEAFF

d_gene: NA
j_gene: TRBJ2-3
abundance: few
v_gene: TRBV7-9
CDR3nt: TGTGCCAGCAGCTCCCGAGCTTTCCACAGCACAGATACGCAGTATTTT
CDR3aa: CASSSRAFHSTDTQYF

d_gene: NA
j_gene: TRBJ1-6
abundance: NA
v_gene: TRBV14
CDR3nt: TGTGCCAGCAGCCAAGTTTCAGGGCCTCGCCCACCCCTCCACTTT
CDR3aa: CASSQVSGPRPPLHF